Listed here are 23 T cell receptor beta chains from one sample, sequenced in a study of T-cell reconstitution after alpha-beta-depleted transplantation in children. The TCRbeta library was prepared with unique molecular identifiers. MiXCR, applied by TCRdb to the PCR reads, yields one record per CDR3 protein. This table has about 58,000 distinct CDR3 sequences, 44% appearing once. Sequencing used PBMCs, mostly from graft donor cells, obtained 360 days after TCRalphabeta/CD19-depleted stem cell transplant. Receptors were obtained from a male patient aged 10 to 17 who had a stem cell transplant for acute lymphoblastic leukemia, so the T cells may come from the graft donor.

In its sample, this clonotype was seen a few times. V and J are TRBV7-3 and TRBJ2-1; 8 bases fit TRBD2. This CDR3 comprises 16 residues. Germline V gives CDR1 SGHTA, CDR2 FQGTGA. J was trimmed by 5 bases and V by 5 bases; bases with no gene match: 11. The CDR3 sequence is CASSRVPGGGNNEQFF. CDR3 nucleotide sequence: TGTGCCAGCAGCCGAGTCCCGGGAGGGGGTAACAATGAGCAGTTCTTC.

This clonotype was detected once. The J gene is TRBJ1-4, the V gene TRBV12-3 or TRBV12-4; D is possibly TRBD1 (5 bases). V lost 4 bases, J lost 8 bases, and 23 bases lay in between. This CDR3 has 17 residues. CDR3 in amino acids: CASSSQEGSGAEEKLFF. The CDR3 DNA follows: TGTGCCAGCAGTTCCCAGGAGGGGTCAGGAGCTGAGGAAAAACTGTTTTTT.

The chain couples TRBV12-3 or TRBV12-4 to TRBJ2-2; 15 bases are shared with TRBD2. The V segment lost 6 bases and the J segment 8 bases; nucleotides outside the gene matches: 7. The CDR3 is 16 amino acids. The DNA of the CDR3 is TGTGCCAGCAGCCTCGGACTAGCGGGGGGGATGGGGGAGCTGTTTTTT. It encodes CASSLGLAGGMGELFF.

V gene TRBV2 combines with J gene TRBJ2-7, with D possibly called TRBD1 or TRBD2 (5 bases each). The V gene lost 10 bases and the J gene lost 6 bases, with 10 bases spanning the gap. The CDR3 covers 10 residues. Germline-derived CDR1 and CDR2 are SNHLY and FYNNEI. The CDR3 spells CATEGPEQYF. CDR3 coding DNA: TGTGCCACCGAGGGACCCGAGCAGTACTTC.

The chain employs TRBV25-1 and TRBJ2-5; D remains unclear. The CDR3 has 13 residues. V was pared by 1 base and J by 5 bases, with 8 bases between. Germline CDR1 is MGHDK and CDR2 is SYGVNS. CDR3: CASSELGRETQYF. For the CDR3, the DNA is TGTGCCAGCAGTGAATTGGGCAGGGAGACCCAGTACTTC.

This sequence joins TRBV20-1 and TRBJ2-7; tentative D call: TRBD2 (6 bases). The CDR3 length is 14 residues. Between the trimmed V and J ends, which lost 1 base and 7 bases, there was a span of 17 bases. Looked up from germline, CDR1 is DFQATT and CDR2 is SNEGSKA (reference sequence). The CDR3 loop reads CSARGGEYFGEQYF. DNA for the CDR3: TGCAGTGCTAGAGGGGGGGAATACTTTGGGGAGCAGTACTTC.

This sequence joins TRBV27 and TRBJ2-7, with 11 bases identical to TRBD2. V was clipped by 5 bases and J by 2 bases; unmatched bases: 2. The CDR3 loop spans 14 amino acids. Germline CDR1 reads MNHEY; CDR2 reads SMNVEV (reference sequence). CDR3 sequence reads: CASSRTSGPYEQYF. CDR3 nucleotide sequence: TGTGCCAGCAGTCGGACTAGCGGGCCCTACGAGCAGTACTTC.

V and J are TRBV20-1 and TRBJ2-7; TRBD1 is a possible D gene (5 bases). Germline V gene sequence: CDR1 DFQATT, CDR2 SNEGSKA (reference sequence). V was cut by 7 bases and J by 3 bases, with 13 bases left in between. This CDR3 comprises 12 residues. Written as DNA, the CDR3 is TGCAGTGTGGGTGACAGATACTACGAGCAGTACTTC. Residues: CSVGDRYYEQYF.

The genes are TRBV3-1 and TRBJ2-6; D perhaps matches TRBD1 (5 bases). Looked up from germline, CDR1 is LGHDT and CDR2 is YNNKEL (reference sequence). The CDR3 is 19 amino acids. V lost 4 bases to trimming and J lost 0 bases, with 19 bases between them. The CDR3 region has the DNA TGTGCCAGCAGCCCTAAGGAGACAGCAAGATACTCTGGGGCCAACGTCCTGACTTTC. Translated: CASSPKETARYSGANVLTF.

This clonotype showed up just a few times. The chain's CDR3 is CASSLEGYTF. The CDR3 nucleotides are TGTGCCAGCAGCCTCGAAGGCTACACCTTC. The chain is built from TRBV7-9 and TRBJ1-2, with D unclear. Trimming removed 5 bases at V and 8 bases at J, with 6 bases between. This CDR3 has 10 amino acids. Germline CDR1 reads SEHNR; CDR2 reads FQNEAQ (reference sequence).

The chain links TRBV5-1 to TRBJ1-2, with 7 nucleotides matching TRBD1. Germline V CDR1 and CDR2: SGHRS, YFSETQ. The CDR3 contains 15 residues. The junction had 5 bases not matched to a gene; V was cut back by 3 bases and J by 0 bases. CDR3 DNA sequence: TGCGCCAGCAGCTCGGGACAGACCGCTAACTATGGCTACACCTTC. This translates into CASSSGQTANYGYTF.

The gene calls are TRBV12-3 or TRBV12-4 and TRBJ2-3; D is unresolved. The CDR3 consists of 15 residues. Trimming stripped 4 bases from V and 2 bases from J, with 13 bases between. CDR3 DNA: TGTGCCAGCAGTTCTGACTCCATCCTCACAGATACGCAGTATTTT. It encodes CASSSDSILTDTQYF.

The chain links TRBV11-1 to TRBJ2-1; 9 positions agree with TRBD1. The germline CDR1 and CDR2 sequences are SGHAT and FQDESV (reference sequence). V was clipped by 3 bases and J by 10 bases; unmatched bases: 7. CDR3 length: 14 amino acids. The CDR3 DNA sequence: TGTGCCAGCAGCTTTAATACAGGGGGCGTAGAGCAGTTCTTC. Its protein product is CASSFNTGGVEQFF.

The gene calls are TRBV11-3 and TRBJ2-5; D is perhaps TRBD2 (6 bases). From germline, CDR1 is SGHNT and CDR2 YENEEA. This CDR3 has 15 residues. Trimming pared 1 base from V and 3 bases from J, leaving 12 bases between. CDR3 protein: CASSLGDGGEETQYF. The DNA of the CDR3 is TGTGCCAGCAGCTTAGGGGACGGAGGGGAAGAGACCCAGTACTTC.

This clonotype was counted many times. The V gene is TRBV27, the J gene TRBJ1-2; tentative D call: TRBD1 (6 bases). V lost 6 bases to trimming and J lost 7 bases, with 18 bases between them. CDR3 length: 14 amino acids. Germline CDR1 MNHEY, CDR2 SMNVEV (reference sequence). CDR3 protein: CASSVQGNGGGYTF. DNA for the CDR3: TGTGCCAGCAGCGTACAGGGCAATGGAGGTGGCTACACCTTC.

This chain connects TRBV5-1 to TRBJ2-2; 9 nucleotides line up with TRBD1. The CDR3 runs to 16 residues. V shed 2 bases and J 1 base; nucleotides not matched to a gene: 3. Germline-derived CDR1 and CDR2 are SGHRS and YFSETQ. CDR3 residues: CASSLLTGGNTGELFF. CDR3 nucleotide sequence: TGCGCCAGCAGCTTATTGACAGGGGGGAACACCGGGGAGCTGTTTTTT.

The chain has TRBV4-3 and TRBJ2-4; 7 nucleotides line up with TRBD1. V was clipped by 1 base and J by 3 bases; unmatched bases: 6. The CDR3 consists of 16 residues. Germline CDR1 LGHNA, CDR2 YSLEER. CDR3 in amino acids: CASSQVRQGRKNIQYF. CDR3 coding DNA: TGCGCCAGCAGCCAAGTAAGACAGGGTCGCAAAAACATTCAGTACTTC.

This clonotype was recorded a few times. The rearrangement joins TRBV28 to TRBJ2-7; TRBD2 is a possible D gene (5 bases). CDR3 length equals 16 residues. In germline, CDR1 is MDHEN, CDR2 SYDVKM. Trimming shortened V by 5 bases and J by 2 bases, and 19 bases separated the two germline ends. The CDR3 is CASSPAGVATTYEQYF. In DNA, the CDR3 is TGTGCCAGCAGTCCCGCCGGGGTAGCGACAACCTACGAGCAGTACTTC.

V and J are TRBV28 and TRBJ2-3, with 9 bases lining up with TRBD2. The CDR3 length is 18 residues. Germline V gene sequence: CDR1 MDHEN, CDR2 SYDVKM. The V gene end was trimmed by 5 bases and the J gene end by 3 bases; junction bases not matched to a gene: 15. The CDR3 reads CASSRMRGGRAMTDTQYF. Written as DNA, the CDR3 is TGTGCCAGCAGTCGGATGAGGGGCGGGAGGGCCATGACAGATACGCAGTATTTT. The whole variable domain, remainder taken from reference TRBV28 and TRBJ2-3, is DVKVTQSSRYLVKRTGEKVFLECVQDMDHENMFWYRQDPGLGLRLIYFSYDVKMKEKGDIPEGYSVSREKKERFSLILESASTNQTSMYLCASSRMRGGRAMTDTQYFGPGTRLTVL.

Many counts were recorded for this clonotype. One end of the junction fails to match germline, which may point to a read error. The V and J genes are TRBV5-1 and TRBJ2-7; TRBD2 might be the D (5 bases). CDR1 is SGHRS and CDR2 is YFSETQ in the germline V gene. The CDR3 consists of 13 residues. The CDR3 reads CASSLEGSYEQYF. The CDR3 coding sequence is TGTGCCAGCAGCTTAGAGGGTAGCTACGAGCAGTACTTC.

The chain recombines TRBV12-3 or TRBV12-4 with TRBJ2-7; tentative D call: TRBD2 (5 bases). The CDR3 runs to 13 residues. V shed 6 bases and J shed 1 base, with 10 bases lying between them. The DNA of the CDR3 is TGTGCCAGCAGCACGGGATTTTCCTACGAGCAGTACTTC. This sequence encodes CASSTGFSYEQYF.

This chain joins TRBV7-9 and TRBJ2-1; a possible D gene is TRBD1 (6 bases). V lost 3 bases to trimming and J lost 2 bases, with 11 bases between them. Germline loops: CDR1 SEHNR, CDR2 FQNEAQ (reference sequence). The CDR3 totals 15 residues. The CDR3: CASSFQGSPYNEQFF. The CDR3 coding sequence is TGTGCCAGCAGCTTTCAGGGGAGCCCCTACAATGAGCAGTTCTTC.

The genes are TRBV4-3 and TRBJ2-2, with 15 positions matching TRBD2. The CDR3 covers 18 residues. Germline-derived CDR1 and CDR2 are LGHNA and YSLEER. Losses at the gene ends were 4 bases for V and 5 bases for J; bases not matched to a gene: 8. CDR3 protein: CASSRGLAGGQFTGELFF. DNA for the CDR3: TGCGCCAGCAGCCGTGGACTAGCGGGGGGGCAATTTACCGGGGAGCTGTTTTTT.